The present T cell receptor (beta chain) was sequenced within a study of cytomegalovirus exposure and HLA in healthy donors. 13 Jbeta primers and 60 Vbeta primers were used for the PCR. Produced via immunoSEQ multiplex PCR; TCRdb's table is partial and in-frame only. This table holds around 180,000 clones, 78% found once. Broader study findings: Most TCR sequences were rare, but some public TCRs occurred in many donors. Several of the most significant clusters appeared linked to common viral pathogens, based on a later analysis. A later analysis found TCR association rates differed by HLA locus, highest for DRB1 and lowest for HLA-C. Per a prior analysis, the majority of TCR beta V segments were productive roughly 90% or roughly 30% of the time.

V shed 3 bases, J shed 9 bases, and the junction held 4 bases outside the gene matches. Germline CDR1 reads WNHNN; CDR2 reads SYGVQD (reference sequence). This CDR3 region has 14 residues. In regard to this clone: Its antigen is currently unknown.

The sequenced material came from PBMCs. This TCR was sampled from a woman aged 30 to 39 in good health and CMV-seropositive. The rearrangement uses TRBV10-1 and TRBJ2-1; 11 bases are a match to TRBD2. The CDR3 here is CASSDRLAGGEQFF. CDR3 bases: TGCGCCAGCAGTGATCGGCTAGCGGGAGGTGAGCAGTTCTTC.